The clone carrying this T cell receptor beta chain was seen many times. Trimming at V came to 8 bases and at J to 0 bases, leaving 3 bases not matched to a gene. The germline CDR1 and CDR2 sequences are WSHSY and SAAADI. The CDR3 is 14 residues long. This sample is drawn from a study of T cells in Graves' hyperthyroidism and ophthalmopathy. Researchers took RNA transcripts and amplified the TCR beta CDR3 regions from them. First-round RT-PCR with HTBI primers amplified the TCR CDR3 region. Via MiXCR, TCRdb re-called the multiplex PCR reads, giving one row per CDR3 protein. Among a few hundred thousand distinct CDR3 sequences listed, less than 25% were seen once.

This chain uses TRBV10-2 with TRBJ2-2, with 7 bases matching TRBD1. Sequencing was done on a sample of blood. The source is a man aged 18-30 years with Graves' hyperthyroidism. Here the CDR3 DNA reads TGCGCCAGCCTAGACAGGGCGAACACCGGGGAGCTGTTTTTT. The encoded protein is CASLDRANTGELFF.